This T cell receptor (beta chain) was sequenced for a study of shared clonotypes between healthy human individuals. Study-wide findings and caveats: Sequencing depth was a factor that was expected to affect clonotype sharing among donors.

Some clones are missing from TCRdb's copy, which holds only in-frame ones; the method was immunoSEQ multiplex PCR. The sample includes 2 million to 3 million clones, 90% to 95% of them seen just once. The donor cohort consisted entirely of Caucasian adults residing in Nashville, Tennessee. Comments on this clone: The antigen is undetermined.

The germline V gene encodes CDR1 SGHRS and CDR2 YFSETQ. The CDR3 contains 15 residues. V gave up 0 bases and J gave up 4 bases; unmatched junction bases: 6. Sample: naive CD4+ T cells from PBMCs. Subset specified: CD45RA+ positively selected. The chain joins TRBV5-1 to TRBJ2-5; TRBD1 aligns across 7 bases. This receptor was obtained from a man aged 18 to 29 in good health. Some clones in this sample may be carry-over from other donors' samples. The CDR3 protein is CASSLASTGRETQYF. The CDR3 DNA is TGCGCCAGCAGCTTGGCCTCGACAGGGAGAGAGACCCAGTACTTC.